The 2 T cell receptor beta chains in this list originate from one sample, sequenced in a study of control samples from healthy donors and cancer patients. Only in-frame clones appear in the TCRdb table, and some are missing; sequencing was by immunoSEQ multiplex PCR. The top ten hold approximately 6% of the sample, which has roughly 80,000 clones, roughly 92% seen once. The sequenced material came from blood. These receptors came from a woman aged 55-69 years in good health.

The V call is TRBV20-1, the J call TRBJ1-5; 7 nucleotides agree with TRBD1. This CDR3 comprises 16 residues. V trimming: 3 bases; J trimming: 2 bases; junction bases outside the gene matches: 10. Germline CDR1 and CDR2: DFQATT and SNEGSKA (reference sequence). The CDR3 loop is CSASGGGYLGNQPQHF. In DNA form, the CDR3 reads TGCAGTGCTAGTGGAGGGGGCTACCTTGGCAATCAGCCCCAGCATTTT.

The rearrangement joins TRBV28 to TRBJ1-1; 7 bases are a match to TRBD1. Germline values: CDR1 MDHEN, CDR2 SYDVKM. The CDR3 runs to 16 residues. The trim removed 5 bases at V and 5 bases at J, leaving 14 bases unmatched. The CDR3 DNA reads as TGTGCCAGCAGTACCACAGGGGACGGAATTGGAACTGAAGCTTTCTTT. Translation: CASSTTGDGIGTEAFF.